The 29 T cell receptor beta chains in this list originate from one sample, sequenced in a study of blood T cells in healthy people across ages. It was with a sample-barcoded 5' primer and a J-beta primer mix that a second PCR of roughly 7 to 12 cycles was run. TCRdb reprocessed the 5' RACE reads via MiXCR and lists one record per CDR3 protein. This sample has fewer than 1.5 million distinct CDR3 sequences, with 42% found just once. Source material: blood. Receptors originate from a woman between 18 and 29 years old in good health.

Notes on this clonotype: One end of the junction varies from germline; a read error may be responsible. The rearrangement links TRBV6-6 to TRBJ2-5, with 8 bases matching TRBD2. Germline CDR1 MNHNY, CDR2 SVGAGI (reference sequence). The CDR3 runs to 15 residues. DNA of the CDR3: TGTGCCAGCAGTTACGCACTAGCGGCAAGAGAGGCCCAGTACTTC. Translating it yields CASSYALAAREAQYF.

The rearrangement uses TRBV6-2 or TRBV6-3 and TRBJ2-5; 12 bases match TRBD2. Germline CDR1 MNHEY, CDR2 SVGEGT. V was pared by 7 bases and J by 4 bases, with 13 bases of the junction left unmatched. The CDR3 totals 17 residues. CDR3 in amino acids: CASIPGTSGPRVETQYF. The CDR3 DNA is TGTGCCAGCATCCCCGGGACTAGCGGGCCGAGGGTAGAGACCCAGTACTTC.

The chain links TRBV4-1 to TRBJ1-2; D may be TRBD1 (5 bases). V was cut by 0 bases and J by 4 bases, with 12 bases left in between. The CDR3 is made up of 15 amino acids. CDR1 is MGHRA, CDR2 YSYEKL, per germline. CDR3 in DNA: TGCGCCAGCAGCCAAGATAGCGGGGGTAGCTATGGCTACACCTTC. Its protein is CASSQDSGGSYGYTF.

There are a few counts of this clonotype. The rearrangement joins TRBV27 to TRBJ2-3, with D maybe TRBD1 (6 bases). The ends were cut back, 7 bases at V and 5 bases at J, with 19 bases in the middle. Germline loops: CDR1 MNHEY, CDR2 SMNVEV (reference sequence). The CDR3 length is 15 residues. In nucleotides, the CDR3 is TGTGCCAGCAAGCAGGGGTCTTTATTGGTAGATACGCAGTATTTT. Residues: CASKQGSLLVDTQYF.

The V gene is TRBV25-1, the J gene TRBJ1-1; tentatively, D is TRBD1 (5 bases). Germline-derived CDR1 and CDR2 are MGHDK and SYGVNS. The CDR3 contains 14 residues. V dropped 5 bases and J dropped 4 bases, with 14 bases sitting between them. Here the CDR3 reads CASSRGGASTEAFF. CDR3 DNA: TGTGCCAGCAGTCGGGGCGGGGCGAGCACTGAAGCTTTCTTT. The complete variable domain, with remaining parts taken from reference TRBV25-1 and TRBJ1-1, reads EADIYQTPRYLVIGTGKKITLECSQTMGHDKMYWYQQDPGMELHLIHYSYGVNSTEKGDLSSESTVSRIRTEHFPLTLESARPSHTSQYLCASSRGGASTEAFFGQGTRLTVV.

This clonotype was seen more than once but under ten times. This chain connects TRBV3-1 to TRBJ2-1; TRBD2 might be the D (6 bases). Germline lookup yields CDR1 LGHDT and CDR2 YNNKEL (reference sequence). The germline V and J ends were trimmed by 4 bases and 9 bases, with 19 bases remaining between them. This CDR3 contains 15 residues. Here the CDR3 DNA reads TGTGCCAGCAGCCCGGCCGGATACCGGGGGATTGAGCAGTTCTTC. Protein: CASSPAGYRGIEQFF.

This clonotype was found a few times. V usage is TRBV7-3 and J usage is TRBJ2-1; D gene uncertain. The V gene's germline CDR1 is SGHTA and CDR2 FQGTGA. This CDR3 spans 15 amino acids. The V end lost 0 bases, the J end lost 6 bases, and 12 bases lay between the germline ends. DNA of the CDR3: TGTGCCAGCAGCTTAACGACGGACGGAAGCAATGAGCAGTTCTTC. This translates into CASSLTTDGSNEQFF. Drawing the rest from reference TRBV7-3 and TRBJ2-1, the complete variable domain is GAGVSQTPSNKVTEKGKYVELRCDPISGHTALYWYRQSLGQGPEFLIYFQGTGAADDSGLPNDRFFAVRPEGSVSTLKIQRTERGDSAVYLCASSLTTDGSNEQFFGPGTRLTVL.

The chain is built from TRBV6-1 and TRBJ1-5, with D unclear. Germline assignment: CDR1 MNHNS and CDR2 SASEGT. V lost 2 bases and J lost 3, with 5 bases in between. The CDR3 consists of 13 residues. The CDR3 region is CASSEIPNQPQHF. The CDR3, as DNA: TGTGCCAGCAGTGAAATACCCAATCAGCCCCAGCATTTT.

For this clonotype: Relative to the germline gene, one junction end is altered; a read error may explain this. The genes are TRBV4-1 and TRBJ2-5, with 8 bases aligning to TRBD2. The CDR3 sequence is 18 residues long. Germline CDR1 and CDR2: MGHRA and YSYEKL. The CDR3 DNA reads TGCACCAGCAGCCAAGATAATGGAATAGCGGGATTCCAAGAGACCCAGTACTTC. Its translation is CTSSQDNGIAGFQETQYF.

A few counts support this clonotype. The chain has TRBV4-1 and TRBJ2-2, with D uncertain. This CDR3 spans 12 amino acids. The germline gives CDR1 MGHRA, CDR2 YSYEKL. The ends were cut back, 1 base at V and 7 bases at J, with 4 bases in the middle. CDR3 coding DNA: TGCGCCAGCAGCCAAGGGGGCGGGGAGCTGTTTTTT. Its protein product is CASSQGGGELFF.

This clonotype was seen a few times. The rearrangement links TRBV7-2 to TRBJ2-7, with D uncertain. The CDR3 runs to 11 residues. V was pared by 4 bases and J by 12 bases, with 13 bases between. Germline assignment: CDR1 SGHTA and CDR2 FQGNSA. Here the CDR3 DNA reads TGTGCCAGCAGCTCTACGGACCGCCGGTACTTC. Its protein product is CASSSTDRRYF.

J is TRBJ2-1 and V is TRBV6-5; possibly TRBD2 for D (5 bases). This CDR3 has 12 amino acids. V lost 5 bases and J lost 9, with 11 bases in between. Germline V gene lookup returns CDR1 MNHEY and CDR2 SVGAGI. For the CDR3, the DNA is TGTGCCAGCAGTCGTGTGGGGAGTGAGCAGTTCTTC. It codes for CASSRVGSEQFF.

The CDR3, as DNA: TGTGCCAGCAGCCAGGCCGGGACGGCTCACTATGGCTACACCTTC. This encodes CASSQAGTAHYGYTF. The chain couples TRBV3-1 to TRBJ1-2; tentative D call: TRBD1 (5 bases). The CDR3 has 15 amino acids. Deletions cut 3 bases from V and 3 bases from J, with 14 bases between. In germline, CDR1 is LGHDT, CDR2 YNNKEL (reference sequence).

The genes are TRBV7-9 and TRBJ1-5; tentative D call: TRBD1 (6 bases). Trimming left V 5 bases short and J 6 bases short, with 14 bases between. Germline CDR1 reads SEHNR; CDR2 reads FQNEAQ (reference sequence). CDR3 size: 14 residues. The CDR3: CASSGGGFSQPQHF. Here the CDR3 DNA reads TGTGCCAGCAGCGGAGGGGGATTCTCTCAGCCCCAGCATTTT. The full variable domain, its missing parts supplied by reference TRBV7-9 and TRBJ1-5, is DTGVSQNPRHKITKRGQNVTFRCDPISEHNRLYWYRQTLGQGPEFLTYFQNEAQLEKSRLLSDRFSAERPKGSFSTLEIQRTEQGDSAMYLCASSGGGFSQPQHFGDGTRLSIL.

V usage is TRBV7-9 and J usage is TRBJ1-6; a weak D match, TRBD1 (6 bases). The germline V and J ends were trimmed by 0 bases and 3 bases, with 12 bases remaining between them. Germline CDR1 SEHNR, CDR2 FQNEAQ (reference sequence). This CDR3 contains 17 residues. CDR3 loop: CASSLAAGVYYNSPLHF. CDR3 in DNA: TGTGCCAGCAGCTTAGCGGCAGGGGTATACTATAATTCACCCCTCCACTTT.

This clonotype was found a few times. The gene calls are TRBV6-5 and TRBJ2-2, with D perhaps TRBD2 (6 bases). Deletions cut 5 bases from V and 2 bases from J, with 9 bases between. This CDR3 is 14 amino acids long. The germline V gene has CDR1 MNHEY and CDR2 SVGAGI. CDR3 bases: TGTGCCAGCAGTGTTAGCGGAAACACCGGGGAGCTGTTTTTT. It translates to CASSVSGNTGELFF.

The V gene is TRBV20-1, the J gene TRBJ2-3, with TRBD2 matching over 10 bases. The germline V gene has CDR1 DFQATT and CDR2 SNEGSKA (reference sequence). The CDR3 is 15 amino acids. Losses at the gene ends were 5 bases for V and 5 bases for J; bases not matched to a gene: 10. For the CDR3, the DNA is TGCAGTGCTCCAAGCCTAGCGGGAGTTAAAGATACGCAGTATTTT. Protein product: CSAPSLAGVKDTQYF.

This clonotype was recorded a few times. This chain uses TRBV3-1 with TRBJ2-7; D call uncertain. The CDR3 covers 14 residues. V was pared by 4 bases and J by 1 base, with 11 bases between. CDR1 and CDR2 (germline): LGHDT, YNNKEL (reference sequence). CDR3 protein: CASSPFALSYEQYF. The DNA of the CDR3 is TGTGCCAGCAGCCCCTTTGCGTTGTCCTACGAGCAGTACTTC.

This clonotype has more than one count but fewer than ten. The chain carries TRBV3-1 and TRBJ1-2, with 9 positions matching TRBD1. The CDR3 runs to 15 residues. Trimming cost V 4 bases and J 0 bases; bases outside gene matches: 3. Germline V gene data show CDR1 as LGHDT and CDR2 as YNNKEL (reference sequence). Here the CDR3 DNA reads TGTGCCAGCAGCCTACAGGGGGCGGCTAACTATGGCTACACCTTC. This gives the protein CASSLQGAANYGYTF.

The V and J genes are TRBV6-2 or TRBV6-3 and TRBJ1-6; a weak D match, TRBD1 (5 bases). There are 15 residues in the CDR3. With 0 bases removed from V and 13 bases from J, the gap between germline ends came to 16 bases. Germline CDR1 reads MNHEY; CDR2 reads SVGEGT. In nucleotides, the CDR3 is TGTGCCAGCAGTTACTCGACAGCCCTGCGGTCGCCCCTCCACTTT. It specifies CASSYSTALRSPLHF.

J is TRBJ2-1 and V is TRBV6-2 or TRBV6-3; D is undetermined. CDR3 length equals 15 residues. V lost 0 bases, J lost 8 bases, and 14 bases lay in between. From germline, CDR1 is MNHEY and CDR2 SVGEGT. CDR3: CASSYSMAQVDEQFF. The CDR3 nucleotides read TGTGCCAGCAGTTACTCGATGGCGCAGGTGGATGAGCAGTTCTTC.

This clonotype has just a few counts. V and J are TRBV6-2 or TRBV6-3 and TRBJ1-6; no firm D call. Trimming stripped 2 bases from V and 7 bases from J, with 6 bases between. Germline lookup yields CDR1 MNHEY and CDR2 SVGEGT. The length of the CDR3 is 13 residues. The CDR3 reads CASSYAGNSPLHF. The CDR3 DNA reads TGTGCCAGCAGTTACGCCGGAAATTCACCCCTCCACTTT.

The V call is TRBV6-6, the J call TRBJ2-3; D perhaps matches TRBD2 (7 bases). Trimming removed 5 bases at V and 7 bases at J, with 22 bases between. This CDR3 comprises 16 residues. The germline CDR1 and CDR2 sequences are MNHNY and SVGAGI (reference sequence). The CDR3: CASSPPMGGGAHTQYF. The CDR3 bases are TGTGCCAGCAGTCCCCCGATGGGCGGGGGCGCTCATACGCAGTATTTT.

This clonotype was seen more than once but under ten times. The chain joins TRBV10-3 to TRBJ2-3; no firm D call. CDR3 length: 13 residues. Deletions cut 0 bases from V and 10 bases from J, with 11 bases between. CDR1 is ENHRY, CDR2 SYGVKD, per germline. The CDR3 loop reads CAISESGVQAQYF. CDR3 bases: TGTGCCATCAGTGAGTCTGGGGTGCAAGCGCAGTATTTT.

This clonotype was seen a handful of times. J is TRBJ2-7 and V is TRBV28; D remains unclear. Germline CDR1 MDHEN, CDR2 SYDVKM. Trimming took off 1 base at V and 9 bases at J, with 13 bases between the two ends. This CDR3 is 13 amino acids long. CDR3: CASSLSRLPVQYF. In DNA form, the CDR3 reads TGTGCCAGCAGTTTATCAAGACTGCCTGTGCAGTACTTC.

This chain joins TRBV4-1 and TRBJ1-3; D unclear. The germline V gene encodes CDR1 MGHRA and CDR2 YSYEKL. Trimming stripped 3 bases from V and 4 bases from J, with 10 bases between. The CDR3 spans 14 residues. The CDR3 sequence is CASSQEDPGNTIYF. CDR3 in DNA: TGCGCCAGCAGCCAGGAGGACCCCGGAAACACCATATATTTT.

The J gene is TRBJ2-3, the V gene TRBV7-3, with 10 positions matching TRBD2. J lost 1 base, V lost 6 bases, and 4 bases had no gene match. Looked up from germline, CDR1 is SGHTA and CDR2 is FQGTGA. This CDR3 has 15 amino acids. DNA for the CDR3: TGTGCCAGCAGACCTAGCGGGGGAGGCACAGATACGCAGTATTTT. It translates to CASRPSGGGTDTQYF.

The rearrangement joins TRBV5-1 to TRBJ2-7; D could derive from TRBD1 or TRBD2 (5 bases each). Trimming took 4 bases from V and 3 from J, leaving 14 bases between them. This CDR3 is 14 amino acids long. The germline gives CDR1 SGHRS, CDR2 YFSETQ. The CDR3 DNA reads TGCGCCAGCAGCCCCGGGACGGCCCACTACGAGCAGTACTTC. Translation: CASSPGTAHYEQYF.

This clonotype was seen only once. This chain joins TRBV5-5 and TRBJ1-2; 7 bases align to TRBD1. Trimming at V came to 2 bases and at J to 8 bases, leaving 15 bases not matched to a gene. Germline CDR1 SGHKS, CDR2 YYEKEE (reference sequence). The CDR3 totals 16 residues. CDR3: CASSFIFGQVSRGYTF. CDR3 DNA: TGTGCCAGCAGCTTTATATTCGGACAGGTGTCTAGAGGCTACACCTTC.